Shown below are 17 T cell receptor beta chains from a single sample sequenced in a study of shared clonotypes between healthy human individuals (dated by TCRdb to about 2020). The receptor library was made with the immunoSEQ multiplex PCR assay. Drawn from immuneACCESS, this table holds only the in-frame rearrangements with V and J called that TCRdb kept. Clones are partly lost; checked studies trace under half to an unresolved V gene and leave the rest unexplained. The sample records hundreds of thousands of clones, around 87% of which are singletons. The ten largest account for 15% to 20% of the sample. The sample taken for sequencing was memory CD8+ T cells sorted from blood. The cell subset or site label, read with the paper, signifies: CD45RO+ cells pooled with CCR7-negative TemRA cells. These receptors originate from a man aged 18 to 35 in good health.

This chain connects TRBV30 to TRBJ2-5; tentative D call: TRBD2 (6 bases). Trimming removed 2 bases at V and 1 base at J, with 14 bases between. The CDR3 contains 15 residues. Germline assignment: CDR1 GTSNPN and CDR2 SVGIG (reference sequence). CDR3 nucleotide sequence: TGTGCCTGGAGTTATGATAGCGGCCCCCAAGAGACCCAGTACTTC. It translates to CAWSYDSGPQETQYF.

V and J are TRBV7-9 and TRBJ1-5; D is undetermined. The V and J ends lost 3 bases and 7 bases respectively, with 7 bases between them. CDR1 and CDR2 (germline): SEHNR, FQNEAQ (reference sequence). This CDR3 is 12 amino acids long. As DNA, the CDR3 is TGTGCCAGCAGCTTCAGGTTACAGCCCCAGCATTTT. This encodes CASSFRLQPQHF.

The chain links TRBV10-3 to TRBJ2-3; 7 bases map to TRBD2. The CDR3 is made up of 16 amino acids. J lost 2 bases, V lost 0 bases, and 5 bases had no gene match. Germline V CDR1 and CDR2: ENHRY, SYGVKD. CDR3 loop: CAISESGGGITDTQYF. The CDR3 nucleotides read TGTGCCATCAGTGAGTCTGGGGGGGGGATCACAGATACGCAGTATTTT.

The V and J genes are TRBV18 and TRBJ2-1; D not resolved. In germline, CDR1 is KGHSH, CDR2 LQKENI. The V and J ends lost 3 bases and 8 bases respectively, with 14 bases between them. CDR3 size: 14 residues. CDR3 residues: CASSPQFMADEQFF. CDR3 bases: TGTGCCAGCTCACCGCAGTTCATGGCCGATGAGCAGTTCTTC.

This chain joins TRBV6-6 and TRBJ2-7; D gene unclear. Per the germline V gene, CDR1 is MNHNY and CDR2 is SVGAGI (reference sequence). CDR3 length equals 13 residues. V was clipped by 2 bases and J by 2 bases, with 7 bases between them. This chain's CDR3 is CASSYEGTYEQYF. Here the CDR3 DNA reads TGTGCCAGCAGTTACGAAGGGACCTACGAGCAGTACTTC.

The chain has TRBV9 and TRBJ2-2; tentative D call: TRBD2 (5 bases). Trimming removed 0 bases at V and 3 bases at J, with 6 bases between. The V gene's germline CDR1 is SGDLS and CDR2 YYNGEE. The length of the CDR3 is 14 residues. The CDR3 sequence: CASSVGGYTGELFF. DNA of the CDR3: TGTGCCAGCAGCGTAGGAGGGTACACCGGGGAGCTGTTTTTT.

The CDR3 region is CSVPGLAYNEQFF. Written as DNA, the CDR3 is TGCAGCGTCCCTGGACTAGCCTACAATGAGCAGTTCTTC. This chain connects TRBV29-1 to TRBJ2-1; TRBD2 agrees at 7 bases. CDR1 is SQVTM and CDR2 is ANQGSEA in the germline V gene. This CDR3 has 13 amino acids. Trimming took 6 bases from V and 2 from J; bases not matched to a gene: 4.

The chain has TRBV5-6 and TRBJ2-4; D is undetermined. Deletions cut 1 base from V and 2 bases from J, with 7 bases between. Germline CDR1 reads SGHDT; CDR2 reads YYEEEE. CDR3 length: 14 residues. The DNA for the CDR3 is TGTGCCAGCAGCTTGTTGGGCTCCAAAAACATTCAGTACTTC. This codes for CASSLLGSKNIQYF.

The chain has TRBV14 and TRBJ2-7; 10 bases fit TRBD1. CDR3 length: 15 residues. In germline, CDR1 is SGHDN, CDR2 FVKESK. The ends lost 3 bases at V and 4 bases at J; junction bases unmatched: 6. The CDR3 here is CASSQVGQGVYEQYF. For the CDR3, the DNA is TGTGCCAGCAGCCAGGTCGGACAGGGGGTGTACGAGCAGTACTTC.

This chain connects TRBV5-1 to TRBJ2-7, with TRBD1 identical over 9 bases. The CDR3 runs 15 residues. The germline CDR1 and CDR2 sequences are SGHRS and YFSETQ. The V and J ends lost 3 bases and 1 base, in that order; junction bases with no gene match: 5. The DNA of the CDR3 is TGCGCCAGCAGCTACGGGACAGGGCTTTCCTACGAGCAGTACTTC. Its protein product is CASSYGTGLSYEQYF. The full variable domain, in which reference TRBV5-1 and TRBJ2-7 provide the parts outside the CDR3, is KAGVTQTPRYLIKTRGQQVTLSCSPISGHRSVSWYQQTPGQGLQFLFEYFSETQRNKGNFPGRFSGRQFSNSRSEMNVSTLELGDSALYLCASSYGTGLSYEQYFGPGTRLTVT.

The J gene is TRBJ1-1, the V gene TRBV30, with D perhaps matching TRBD1 (6 bases). The CDR3 sequence is 13 residues long. V shed 1 base and J shed 2 bases, with 8 bases lying between them. Germline lookup yields CDR1 GTSNPN and CDR2 SVGIG (reference sequence). CDR3 nucleotides: TGTGCCTGGAGTGAGGGGGGTAACACTGAAGCTTTCTTT. Its translation is CAWSEGGNTEAFF.

This clone was seen only a few times. The J gene is TRBJ1-2, the V gene TRBV6-1, with 8 bases identical to TRBD1. The V and J ends lost 2 bases and 7 bases, in that order; junction bases with no gene match: 12. Germline assignment: CDR1 MNHNS and CDR2 SASEGT. This CDR3 has 16 amino acids. CDR3 sequence reads: CASSELAGGFFGGYTF. The DNA of the CDR3 is TGTGCCAGCAGTGAATTGGCAGGGGGCTTTTTTGGTGGCTACACCTTC.

This clone was observed a few times. The chain has TRBV7-9 and TRBJ1-4, with D possibly TRBD1 on 5 matching bases. This CDR3 has 14 amino acids. The V and J ends lost 7 bases and 8 bases respectively, with 17 bases between them. Germline V gives CDR1 SEHNR, CDR2 FQNEAQ (reference sequence). The CDR3 nucleotides are TGTGCCAGCACTTGGGGGGAAGGGCTGGAAAAACTGTTTTTT. Translating it yields CASTWGEGLEKLFF.

The chain uses TRBV10-3 and TRBJ2-7, with TRBD2 identical over 10 bases. V lost 3 bases, J lost 3 bases, and 5 bases stayed unmatched. Per the germline V gene, CDR1 is ENHRY and CDR2 is SYGVKD. This CDR3 is built from 15 residues. CDR3 protein: CAISDLSGGSYEQYF. CDR3 coding DNA: TGTGCCATCAGTGACCTTAGCGGGGGGAGCTACGAGCAGTACTTC.

The rearrangement links TRBV5-1 to TRBJ2-5; unclear D gene. This CDR3 region has 12 residues. Germline V gene lookup returns CDR1 SGHRS and CDR2 YFSETQ. Trimming stripped 0 bases from V and 5 bases from J, with 5 bases between. CDR3 nucleotides: TGCGCCAGCAGCTTGGAATCGGAGACCCAGTACTTC. Protein: CASSLESETQYF. The entire variable domain, with the rest obtained from reference TRBV5-1 and TRBJ2-5, is as follows: KAGVTQTPRYLIKTRGQQVTLSCSPISGHRSVSWYQQTPGQGLQFLFEYFSETQRNKGNFPGRFSGRQFSNSRSEMNVSTLELGDSALYLCASSLESETQYFGPGTRLLVL.

V gene TRBV4-1 combines with J gene TRBJ2-7; 11 bases fit TRBD2. J gave up 3 bases and V 4 bases, and 5 bases lay outside the gene matches. Germline assignment: CDR1 MGHRA and CDR2 YSYEKL. The CDR3 spans 15 residues. The CDR3 DNA is TGCGCCAGCAGCCGAGCGACTAGCGGGAACTACGAGCAGTACTTC. As protein: CASSRATSGNYEQYF.

This clone was seen a few times. This sequence joins TRBV9 and TRBJ2-5; TRBD2 aligns across 8 bases. The CDR3 consists of 16 residues. Germline V gene data show CDR1 as SGDLS and CDR2 as YYNGEE. The J segment lost 4 bases and the V segment lost 4 bases, leaving 12 bases of the junction unmatched. This chain's CDR3 is CASSTTSGSDGETQYF. The CDR3 coding sequence is TGTGCCAGCAGCACAACAAGCGGGAGTGACGGAGAGACCCAGTACTTC.